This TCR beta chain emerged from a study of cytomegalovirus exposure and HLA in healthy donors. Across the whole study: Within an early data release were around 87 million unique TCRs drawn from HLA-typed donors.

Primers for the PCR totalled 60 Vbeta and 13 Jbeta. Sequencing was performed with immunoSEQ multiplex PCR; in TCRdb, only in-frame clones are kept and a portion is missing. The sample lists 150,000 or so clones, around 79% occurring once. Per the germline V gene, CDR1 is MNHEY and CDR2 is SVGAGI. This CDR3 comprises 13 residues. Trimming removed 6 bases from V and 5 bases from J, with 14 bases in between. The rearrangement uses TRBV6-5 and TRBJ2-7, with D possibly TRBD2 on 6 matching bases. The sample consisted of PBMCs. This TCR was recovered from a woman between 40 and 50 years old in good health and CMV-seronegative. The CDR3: CASSLGPGDEQYF. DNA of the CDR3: TGTGCCAGCAGCCTGGGGCCGGGAGACGAGCAGTACTTC.